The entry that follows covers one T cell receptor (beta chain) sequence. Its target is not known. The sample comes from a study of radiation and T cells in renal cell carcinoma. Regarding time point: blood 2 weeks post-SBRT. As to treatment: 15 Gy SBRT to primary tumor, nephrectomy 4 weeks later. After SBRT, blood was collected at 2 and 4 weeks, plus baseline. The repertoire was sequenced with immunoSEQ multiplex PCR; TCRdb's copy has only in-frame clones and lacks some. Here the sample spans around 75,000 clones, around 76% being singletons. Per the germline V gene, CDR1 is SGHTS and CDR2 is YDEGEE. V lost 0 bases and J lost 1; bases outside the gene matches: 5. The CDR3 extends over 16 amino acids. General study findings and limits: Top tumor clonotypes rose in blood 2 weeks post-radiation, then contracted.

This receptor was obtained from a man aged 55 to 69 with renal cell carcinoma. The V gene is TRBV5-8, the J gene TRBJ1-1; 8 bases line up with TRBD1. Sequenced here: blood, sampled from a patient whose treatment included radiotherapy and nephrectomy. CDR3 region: CASSLDRGVGNTEAFF. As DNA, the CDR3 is TGTGCCAGCAGCTTGGACAGGGGGGTGGGGAACACTGAAGCTTTCTTT.